This paragraph reports one T cell receptor (beta chain). Preparing the TCRbeta library involved the use of unique molecular identifiers. TCRdb used MiXCR to reprocess the PCR reads, holding one entry per CDR3 protein. The sample carries around 450,000 distinct CDR3 sequences, roughly 10% recorded once. This CDR3 is 13 amino acids long. Germline V lookup: CDR1 SGHKS, CDR2 YYEKEE (reference sequence). V trimming: 3 bases; J trimming: 6 bases; junction bases outside the gene matches: 5. This sample was included in a study of T-cell reconstitution after alpha-beta-depleted transplantation in children. The chain uses TRBV5-5 and TRBJ1-1; TRBD1 agrees at 7 bases. The input for sequencing was PBMCs, taken before TCRalphabeta/CD19-depleted stem cell transplant. The sequence was collected from a child aged 2 to 10 with inherited bone marrow failure, due to receive a stem cell transplant. This CDR3 reads CASSYDRAAEAFF. DNA of the CDR3: TGTGCCAGCAGCTACGACAGGGCGGCTGAAGCTTTCTTT.